The present TCR beta chain was sequenced within a study of cytomegalovirus exposure and HLA in healthy donors. With respect to this clone: Its antigen is undetermined.

There are 15 residues in the CDR3. Germline-derived CDR1 and CDR2 are MNHEY and SMNVEV (reference sequence). V dropped 2 bases and J dropped 3 bases, with 14 bases sitting between them. The assay was immunoSEQ multiplex PCR, and TCRdb's table has in-frame clones only and misses some. This table holds about 220,000 clones, over 80% found once. Study-wide points: The study labeled 164 TCR beta chains cytomegalovirus-associated. The classifier reportedly diagnosed cytomegalovirus status with high specificity and sensitivity.

The sequence was collected from a woman aged 25 to 45 in good health and CMV-seropositive. The V and J genes are TRBV27 and TRBJ2-7; possibly TRBD1 for D (5 bases). The sample consisted of PBMCs. For the CDR3, the DNA is TGTGCCAGCAGTTTAGGCAGGGTAAAACTCTACGAGCAGTACTTC. It encodes CASSLGRVKLYEQYF.